Sequencing of this T cell receptor beta chain was carried out in a study of T cells in Graves' hyperthyroidism and ophthalmopathy. The germline V gene encodes CDR1 SGHAT and CDR2 FQNNGV. Deletions cut 1 base from V and 4 bases from J, with 13 bases between. CDR3 length: 16 amino acids. For ophthalmopathy patients, the Clinical Activity Score was at least 3 and the NOSPECS grade at least 4; duration was under 3 months. Regarding the study as a whole: Ophthalmopathy was separated from stable hyperthyroidism by a 13 V-J model. Prediction of ophthalmopathy progression came a median approximately 6.5 months pre-onset. Most thyroid clonotypes expanded above 0.001 appeared in blood too.

The sample holds many counts of this clonotype. Antigen: not known. RNA transcripts were the template for amplifying TCR beta CDR3 regions. First-round RT-PCR with HTBI primers amplified the TCR CDR3 region. TCRdb re-derived calls from the multiplex PCR reads in MiXCR, one entry per CDR3 protein. The repertoire includes 600,000 or so distinct CDR3 sequences, around 13% of them detected once, and around an eighth sits in the top ten. This chain links TRBV11-2 with TRBJ2-2; D is possibly TRBD1 (5 bases). The receptor was isolated from a woman between 50 and 59 years old with Graves' ophthalmopathy. The material sequenced was blood. Here the CDR3 reads CASSLGSRVGTGELFF. CDR3 in DNA: TGTGCCAGCAGCTTAGGGTCCAGGGTCGGCACCGGGGAGCTGTTTTTT.